The 28 T cell receptor beta chains presented below share a single source sample, sequenced in a study of shared clonotypes between healthy human individuals. Only in-frame clones appear in the TCRdb table, and some are missing; sequencing was by immunoSEQ multiplex PCR. The top ten hold less than 1.5% of the sample, which has about 1,900,000 clones, about 95% seen once. The naive CD8 population came from CD45RO-negative cells selected for CCR7, without terminally differentiated effector memory CD45RA+ cells. Sequencing was performed on naive CD8+ T cells sorted from blood. The receptor set was obtained from a young man in good health.

V is TRBV27 and J is TRBJ2-7; 8 bases match TRBD1. The CDR3 is made up of 16 amino acids. Germline V gene data show CDR1 as MNHEY and CDR2 as SMNVEV (reference sequence). V trimming: 2 bases; J trimming: 0 bases; junction bases outside the gene matches: 6. CDR3 coding DNA: TGTGCCAGCAGTTTACTTGGGACAGGCGGCTCCTACGAGCAGTACTTC. Translating it yields CASSLLGTGGSYEQYF.

The gene calls are TRBV13 and TRBJ1-6, with 12 bases lining up with TRBD1. The CDR3 is made up of 14 amino acids. Germline CDR1 reads PRHDT; CDR2 reads FYEKMQ (reference sequence). V was clipped by 5 bases and J by 14 bases; unmatched bases: 7. The CDR3 spells CASSEGTGGSTLHF. The CDR3 DNA reads TGTGCCAGCAGCGAAGGGACAGGGGGCAGCACCCTCCACTTT. The whole variable domain, filled in from reference TRBV13 and TRBJ1-6, reads AAGVIQSPRHLIKEKRETATLKCYPIPRHDTVYWYQQGPGQDPQFLISFYEKMQSDKGSIPDRFSAQQFSDYHSELNMSSLELGDSALYFCASSEGTGGSTLHFGNGTRLTVT.

The chain is built from TRBV28 and TRBJ1-5, with 9 nucleotides matching TRBD1. J was trimmed by 5 bases and V by 6 bases; bases with no gene match: 8. This CDR3 spans 15 amino acids. Germline V CDR1 and CDR2: MDHEN, SYDVKM. In nucleotides, the CDR3 is TGTGCCAGCAGCTCGCCGGGACAGGGAGATCAGCCCCAGCATTTT. Residues: CASSSPGQGDQPQHF.

The rearrangement joins TRBV27 to TRBJ1-6; 7 bases are shared with TRBD1. The CDR3 has 14 residues. V was pared by 3 bases and J by 7 bases, with 3 bases of the junction left unmatched. Germline CDR1 is MNHEY and CDR2 is SMNVEV (reference sequence). The CDR3 DNA is TGTGCCAGCAGTTTCTCACAGGGGAATTCACCCCTCCACTTT. It translates to CASSFSQGNSPLHF.

The chain recombines TRBV9 with TRBJ2-3; 8 bases fit TRBD2. The length of the CDR3 is 16 residues. Germline CDR1 is SGDLS and CDR2 is YYNGEE. J lost 4 bases, V lost 0 bases, and 7 bases had no gene match. The CDR3 DNA reads as TGTGCCAGCAGCGTAGACCAGCGGGAGTACCCAGATACGCAGTATTTT. Translated, it gives CASSVDQREYPDTQYF.

This clone showed up just a few times. This chain joins TRBV13 and TRBJ1-2; D gene uncertain. The CDR3 is 16 amino acids. Germline V gives CDR1 PRHDT, CDR2 FYEKMQ (reference sequence). V gave up 0 bases and J gave up 5 bases, with 16 bases separating them. Here the CDR3 reads CASSLGATTPRYGYTF. The CDR3 DNA is TGTGCCAGCAGCTTAGGGGCGACGACTCCGAGATATGGCTACACCTTC.

The chain has TRBV7-9 and TRBJ2-1, with D possibly matching TRBD2 (5 bases). Deletions cut 5 bases from V and 0 bases from J, with 11 bases between. Germline values: CDR1 SEHNR, CDR2 FQNEAQ (reference sequence). There are 15 residues in the CDR3. The CDR3 sequence: CASSRAEISYNEQFF. CDR3 nucleotide sequence: TGTGCCAGCAGCCGAGCGGAAATCTCCTACAATGAGCAGTTCTTC.

This chain connects TRBV4-1 to TRBJ2-7; 9 bases fit TRBD2. The trim removed 1 base at V and 3 bases at J, leaving 7 bases unmatched. The germline V gene encodes CDR1 MGHRA and CDR2 YSYEKL. The CDR3 is 16 residues long. CDR3 coding DNA: TGCGCCAGCAGCCAAGGACTAGCGGAGGGACGCTACGAGCAGTACTTC. Translating gives CASSQGLAEGRYEQYF.

The V call is TRBV10-3, the J call TRBJ2-1; TRBD2 agrees at 9 bases. CDR1 and CDR2 from the germline V gene are ENHRY and SYGVKD. CDR3 length equals 16 residues. V shed 3 bases and J 3 bases; nucleotides not matched to a gene: 6. The CDR3: CAISESSGEHYNEQFF. The DNA for the CDR3 is TGTGCCATCAGTGAATCTAGCGGGGAACACTACAATGAGCAGTTCTTC.

The V gene is TRBV7-8, the J gene TRBJ1-1; D gene uncertain. CDR1 is SGHVS and CDR2 is FQNEAQ in the germline V gene. The CDR3 runs 11 residues. V was clipped by 3 bases and J by 7 bases, with 6 bases between them. The CDR3 region has the DNA TGTGCCAGCAGCTTTATGGGTGAAGCTTTCTTT. Amino acids: CASSFMGEAFF.

V is TRBV5-4 and J is TRBJ1-1, with D possibly being TRBD1 (5 bases). Germline V gene lookup returns CDR1 SGHNT and CDR2 YYREEE (reference sequence). Deletions cut 4 bases from V and 3 bases from J, with 19 bases between. This CDR3 comprises 16 residues. CDR3: CASSLGGAGIDTEAFF. DNA for the CDR3: TGTGCCAGCAGCCTAGGCGGGGCGGGGATTGACACTGAAGCTTTCTTT.

The chain couples TRBV19 to TRBJ1-1; the D gene is possibly TRBD1 (5 bases). Germline values: CDR1 LNHDA, CDR2 SQIVND (reference sequence). This CDR3 spans 14 amino acids. The ends were cut back, 10 bases at V and 1 base at J, with 16 bases in the middle. In DNA form, the CDR3 reads TGTGCCACCCAGGGTATCCCGGAGAACACTGAAGCTTTCTTT. This translates into CATQGIPENTEAFF.

The chain combines TRBV9 with TRBJ2-2; D ambiguous. CDR3 length equals 15 residues. Germline V gene lookup returns CDR1 SGDLS and CDR2 YYNGEE. Trimming stripped 0 bases from V and 4 bases from J, with 10 bases between. CDR3 protein: CASSVEALGTGELFF. Here the CDR3 DNA reads TGTGCCAGCAGCGTAGAGGCTCTAGGCACCGGGGAGCTGTTTTTT. Full variable domain (outside the CDR3, taken from reference TRBV9 and TRBJ2-2): DSGVTQTPKHLITATGQRVTLRCSPRSGDLSVYWYQQSLDQGLQFLIQYYNGEERAKGNILERFSAQQFPDLHSELNLSSLELGDSALYFCASSVEALGTGELFFGEGSRLTVL.

The chain links TRBV5-4 to TRBJ1-2; D remains unclear. This CDR3 contains 14 residues. Trimming cost V 4 bases and J 4 bases, with 14 bases left between them. Germline V gene lookup returns CDR1 SGHNT and CDR2 YYREEE (reference sequence). The CDR3 coding sequence is TGTGCCAGCAGCCTAGGACGGCTCCTCTATGGCTACACCTTC. It yields the protein CASSLGRLLYGYTF.

The chain couples TRBV5-4 to TRBJ1-3, with 7 bases identical to TRBD1. Germline V CDR1 and CDR2: SGHNT, YYREEE (reference sequence). The CDR3 is made up of 15 amino acids. Germline trimming cut 4 bases from V and 1 base from J; bases unmatched to any gene: 5. This CDR3 is CASSPGTASGNTIYF. The CDR3 coding sequence is TGTGCCAGCAGCCCCGGGACAGCATCTGGAAACACCATATATTTT.

V and J are TRBV7-8 and TRBJ1-5; 9 bases line up with TRBD1. The CDR3 is 17 residues long. The germline V gene has CDR1 SGHVS and CDR2 FQNEAQ. J gave up 7 bases and V 1 base, and 11 bases lay outside the gene matches. The CDR3 region is CASSLESGQGLGQPQHF. CDR3 DNA sequence: TGTGCCAGCAGCTTAGAATCGGGACAGGGCTTGGGGCAGCCCCAGCATTTT.

The rearrangement links TRBV4-1 to TRBJ2-7, with TRBD1 as a possible D gene (6 bases). Per germline, CDR1 MGHRA and CDR2 YSYEKL. V lost 4 bases and J 1 base, leaving 14 bases between the germline ends. The CDR3 runs to 15 residues. The CDR3 nucleotides are TGCGCCAGCAGCCTCACCCCGACAGGTTCCTACGAGCAGTACTTC. Amino acid sequence: CASSLTPTGSYEQYF.

The chain is built from TRBV28 and TRBJ2-7; D is undetermined. V gave up 7 bases and J gave up 2 bases, with 15 bases separating them. This CDR3 contains 14 residues. CDR1 and CDR2 from the germline V gene are MDHEN and SYDVKM. The CDR3 reads CASKKPAETYEQYF. CDR3 in DNA: TGTGCCAGCAAAAAGCCGGCAGAGACCTACGAGCAGTACTTC.

The chain recombines TRBV6-6 with TRBJ1-4, with D hard to call. V lost 7 bases and J lost 0, with 6 bases in between. The CDR3 totals 13 residues. CDR1 is MNHNY, CDR2 SVGAGI, per germline (reference sequence). DNA for the CDR3: TGTGCCAGCACTACTGCAACTAATGAAAAACTGTTTTTT. Encoded protein: CASTTATNEKLFF.

In this sample, this clone turned up a few times. J is TRBJ1-1 and V is TRBV2; D is undetermined. Germline V gives CDR1 SNHLY, CDR2 FYNNEI. The CDR3 has 13 amino acids. V dropped 7 bases and J dropped 4 bases, with 13 bases sitting between them. CDR3 sequence reads: CASNWISGTEAFF. CDR3 sequence (DNA): TGTGCCAGCAACTGGATTTCGGGCACTGAAGCTTTCTTT.

The V call is TRBV5-6, the J call TRBJ2-1; D is unresolved. V was pared by 2 bases and J by 8 bases, with 8 bases between. The CDR3 runs 12 residues. Germline CDR1 SGHDT, CDR2 YYEEEE. CDR3 sequence: CASSFVADEQFF. The CDR3 DNA follows: TGTGCCAGCAGCTTTGTAGCAGATGAGCAGTTCTTC. The whole variable domain, remainder taken from reference TRBV5-6 and TRBJ2-1, is DAGVTQSPTHLIKTRGQQVTLRCSPKSGHDTVSWYQQALGQGPQFIFQYYEEEERQRGNFPDRFSGHQFPNYSSELNVNALLLGDSALYLCASSFVADEQFFGPGTRLTVL.

This clone was found a few times. The chain recombines TRBV6-1 with TRBJ1-5; tentative D call: TRBD1 (6 bases). Germline V gene data show CDR1 as MNHNS and CDR2 as SASEGT. The CDR3 contains 12 residues. The V gene lost 8 bases and the J gene lost 8 bases, with 13 bases spanning the gap. CDR3 sequence (DNA): TGTGCCAGCCTACAGGGAACGGAGCCCCAGCATTTT. As protein: CASLQGTEPQHF.

The gene calls are TRBV30 and TRBJ2-4, with D tentatively TRBD1 (6 bases). The CDR3 is 14 residues long. V was cut by 0 bases and J by 5 bases, with 11 bases left in between. CDR1 is GTSNPN and CDR2 is SVGIG in the germline V gene (reference sequence). The CDR3 DNA follows: TGTGCCTGGAGTGTAATACAGGGTCAAAACATTCAGTACTTC. This gives the protein CAWSVIQGQNIQYF.

The chain employs TRBV5-6 and TRBJ2-7, with D possibly being TRBD1 (6 bases). Germline CDR1 and CDR2: SGHDT and YYEEEE. The ends were cut back, 0 bases at V and 0 bases at J, with 19 bases in the middle. This CDR3 has 18 amino acids. For the CDR3, the DNA is TGTGCCAGCAGCTTGGCAAGTAGGGGGACAAGGAGCTCCTACGAGCAGTACTTC. Its translation is CASSLASRGTRSSYEQYF.

The chain combines TRBV4-2 with TRBJ2-2, with TRBD2 matching 10 bases. CDR3 length: 14 amino acids. With 3 bases clipped from V and 9 bases from J, the junction kept 4 bases outside the gene matches. Germline assignment: CDR1 LGHNA and CDR2 YNFKEQ. The CDR3 DNA is TGTGCCAGCAGCCAGGGGACTAGCGTTTGGGAGCTGTTTTTT. Protein sequence: CASSQGTSVWELFF.

The chain has TRBV18 and TRBJ1-4; TRBD1 aligns across 11 bases. V lost 2 bases to trimming and J lost 12 bases; unmatched junction nucleotides: 5. The CDR3 extends over 14 amino acids. Looked up from germline, CDR1 is KGHSH and CDR2 is LQKENI. This CDR3 is CASSPGTGGSELFF. The CDR3, as DNA: TGTGCCAGCTCACCAGGGACAGGGGGTTCGGAACTGTTTTTT.

This chain joins TRBV2 and TRBJ1-5; 7 bases match TRBD1. Germline V gives CDR1 SNHLY, CDR2 FYNNEI. The J segment lost 1 base and the V segment lost 6 bases, leaving 15 bases of the junction unmatched. This CDR3 spans 18 amino acids. DNA for the CDR3: TGTGCCAGCAGGGACCCAAAGGGGGCAAGGGAAAGCAATCAGCCCCAGCATTTT. It codes for CASRDPKGARESNQPQHF.

V gene TRBV7-2 combines with J gene TRBJ2-3; D is ambiguous. The germline gives CDR1 SGHTA, CDR2 FQGNSA. The V end lost 3 bases, the J end lost 0 bases, and 10 bases lay between the germline ends. The CDR3 spans 15 residues. The CDR3 loop is CASSFSPTSTDTQYF. CDR3 nucleotides: TGTGCCAGCAGCTTTTCCCCGACTAGCACAGATACGCAGTATTTT.